This T cell receptor (beta chain) is drawn from a study of liver allograft versus peripheral blood T cells. The overall study: Repertoires from peripheral blood of liver transplant recipients were compared with those inside their transplanted livers. Points from the study as a whole: Peripheral blood repertoires reportedly differed from the T cell receptor repertoires found inside liver allografts.

This clonotype is judged medium-sized. Its matching antigen is unknown. CDR1 and CDR2 from the germline V gene are MNHEY and SVGAGI. The CDR3 has 13 residues. V gave up 2 bases and J gave up 0 bases, with 4 bases separating them. TCRdb redid the calling of the reads with MiXCR, one entry per CDR3 protein. The table has about 2,100 distinct CDR3 sequences, roughly 15% seen once. The chain is built from TRBV6-5 and TRBJ1-1; D unresolved. The source is a human patient who had a liver transplant. T cells may partly derive from the graft donor. The CDR3 sequence: CASSYLMNTEAFF. The CDR3 region has the DNA TGTGCCAGCAGTTACCTGATGAACACTGAAGCTTTCTTT.